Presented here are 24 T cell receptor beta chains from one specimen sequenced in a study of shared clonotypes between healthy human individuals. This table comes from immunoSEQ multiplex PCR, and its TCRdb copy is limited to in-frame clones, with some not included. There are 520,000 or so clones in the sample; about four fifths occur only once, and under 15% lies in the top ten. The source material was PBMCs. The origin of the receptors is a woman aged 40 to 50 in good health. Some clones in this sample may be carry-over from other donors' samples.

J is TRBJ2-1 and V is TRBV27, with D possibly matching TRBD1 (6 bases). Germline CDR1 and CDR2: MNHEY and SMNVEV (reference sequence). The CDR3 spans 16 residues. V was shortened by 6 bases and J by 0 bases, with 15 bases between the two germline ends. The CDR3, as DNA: TGTGCCAGCAGGATCCTGGGGGCCGGCTCCTACAATGAGCAGTTCTTC. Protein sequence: CASRILGAGSYNEQFF.

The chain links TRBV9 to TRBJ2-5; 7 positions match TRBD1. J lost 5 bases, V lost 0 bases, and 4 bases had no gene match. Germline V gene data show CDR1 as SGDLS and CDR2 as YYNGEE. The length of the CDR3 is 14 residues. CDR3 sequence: CASSVAGGKETQYF. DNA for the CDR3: TGTGCCAGCAGCGTAGCAGGGGGAAAGGAGACCCAGTACTTC.

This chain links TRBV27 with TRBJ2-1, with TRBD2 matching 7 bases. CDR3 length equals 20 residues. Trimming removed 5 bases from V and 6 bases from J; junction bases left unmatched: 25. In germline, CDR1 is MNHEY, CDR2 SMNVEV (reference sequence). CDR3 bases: TGTGCCAGCAGTCTAATACCCCCGCGTATACTAGCGAACCGTCCCAATGAGCAGTTCTTC. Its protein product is CASSLIPPRILANRPNEQFF.

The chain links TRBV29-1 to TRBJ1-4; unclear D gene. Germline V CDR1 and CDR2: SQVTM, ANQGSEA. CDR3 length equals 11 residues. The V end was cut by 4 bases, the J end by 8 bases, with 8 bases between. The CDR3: CSVGQREKLFF. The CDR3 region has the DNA TGCAGCGTTGGGCAAAGGGAAAAACTGTTTTTT. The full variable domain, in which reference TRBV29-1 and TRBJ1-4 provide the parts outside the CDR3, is SAVISQKPSRDICQRGTSLTIQCQVDSQVTMMFWYRQQPGQSLTLIATANQGSEATYESGFVIDKFPISRPNLTFSTLTVSNMSPEDSSIYLCSVGQREKLFFGSGTQLSVL.

The CDR3 sequence: CASTTFPTDTQYF. The DNA of the CDR3 is TGTGCCAGCACCACTTTCCCCACAGATACGCAGTATTTT. V and J are TRBV27 and TRBJ2-3; D is unresolved. Germline V gene data show CDR1 as MNHEY and CDR2 as SMNVEV (reference sequence). The CDR3 length is 13 residues. V was shortened by 7 bases and J by 2 bases, with 10 bases between the two germline ends.

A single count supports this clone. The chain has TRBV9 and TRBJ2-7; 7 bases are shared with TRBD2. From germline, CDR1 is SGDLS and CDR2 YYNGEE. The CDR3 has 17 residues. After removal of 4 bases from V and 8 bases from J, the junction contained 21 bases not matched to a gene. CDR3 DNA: TGTGCCAGCAGCTCCCCACGATCGGGACTAACCCCTTTCAAGCAGTACTTC. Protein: CASSSPRSGLTPFKQYF.

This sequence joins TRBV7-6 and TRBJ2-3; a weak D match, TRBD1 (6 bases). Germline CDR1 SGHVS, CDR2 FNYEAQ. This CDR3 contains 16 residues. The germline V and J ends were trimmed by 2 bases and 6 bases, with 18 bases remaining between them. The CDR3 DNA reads TGTGCCAGCAGCTTATTTGCCCAGGGGCTGGATGATACGCAGTATTTT. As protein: CASSLFAQGLDDTQYF.

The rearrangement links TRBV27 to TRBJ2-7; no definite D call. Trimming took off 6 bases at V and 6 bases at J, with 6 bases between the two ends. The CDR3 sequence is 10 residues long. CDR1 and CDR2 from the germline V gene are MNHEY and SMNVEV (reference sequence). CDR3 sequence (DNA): TGTGCCAGCAGCCCCCGCGAGCAGTACTTC. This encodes CASSPREQYF.

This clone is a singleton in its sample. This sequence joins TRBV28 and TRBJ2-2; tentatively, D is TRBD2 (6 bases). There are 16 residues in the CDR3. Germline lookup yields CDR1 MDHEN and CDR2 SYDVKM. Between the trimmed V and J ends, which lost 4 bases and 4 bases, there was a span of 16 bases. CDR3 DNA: TGTGCCAGCAGTTCCTTTGGCGCGGGGAGCACCGGGGAGCTGTTTTTT. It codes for CASSSFGAGSTGELFF.

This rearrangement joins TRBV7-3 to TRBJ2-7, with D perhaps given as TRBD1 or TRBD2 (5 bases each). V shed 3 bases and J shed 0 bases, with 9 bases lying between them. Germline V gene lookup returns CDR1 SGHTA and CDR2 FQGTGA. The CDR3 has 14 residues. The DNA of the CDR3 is TGTGCCAGCAGCTTCAGGGAGAGCTCCTACGAGCAGTACTTC. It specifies CASSFRESSYEQYF.

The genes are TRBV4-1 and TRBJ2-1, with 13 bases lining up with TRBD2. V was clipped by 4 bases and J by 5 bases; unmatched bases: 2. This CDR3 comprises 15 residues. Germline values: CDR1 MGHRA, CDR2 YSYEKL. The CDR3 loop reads CASSRTSGRDNEQFF. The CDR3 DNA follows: TGCGCCAGCAGCCGTACTAGCGGGAGGGACAATGAGCAGTTCTTC.

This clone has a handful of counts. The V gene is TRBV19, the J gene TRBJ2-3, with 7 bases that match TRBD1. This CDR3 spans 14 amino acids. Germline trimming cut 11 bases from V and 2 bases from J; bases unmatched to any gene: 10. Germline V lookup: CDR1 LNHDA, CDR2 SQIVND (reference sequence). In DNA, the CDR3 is TGTGCCGGGACCGGGACAGAAGACACAGATACGCAGTATTTT. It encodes CAGTGTEDTDTQYF.

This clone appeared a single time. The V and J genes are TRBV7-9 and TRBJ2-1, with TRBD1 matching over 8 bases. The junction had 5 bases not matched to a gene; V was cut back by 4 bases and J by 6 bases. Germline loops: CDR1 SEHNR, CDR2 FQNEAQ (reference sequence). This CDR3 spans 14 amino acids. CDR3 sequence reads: CASSSGQGINEQFF. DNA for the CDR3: TGTGCCAGCAGCTCCGGACAGGGTATCAATGAGCAGTTCTTC.

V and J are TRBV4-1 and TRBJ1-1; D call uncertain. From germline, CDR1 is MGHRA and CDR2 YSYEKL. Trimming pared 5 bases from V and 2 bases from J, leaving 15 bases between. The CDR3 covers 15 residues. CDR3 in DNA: TGCGCCAGCAGCACAGCGACTGGGATCAACACTGAAGCTTTCTTT. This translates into CASSTATGINTEAFF.

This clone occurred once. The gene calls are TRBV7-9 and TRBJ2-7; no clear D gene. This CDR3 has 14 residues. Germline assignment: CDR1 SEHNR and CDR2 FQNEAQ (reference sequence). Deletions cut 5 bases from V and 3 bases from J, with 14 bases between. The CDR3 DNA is TGTGCCAGCAGCCTGTCTGGCGGCTACTACGAGCAGTACTTC. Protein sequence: CASSLSGGYYEQYF.

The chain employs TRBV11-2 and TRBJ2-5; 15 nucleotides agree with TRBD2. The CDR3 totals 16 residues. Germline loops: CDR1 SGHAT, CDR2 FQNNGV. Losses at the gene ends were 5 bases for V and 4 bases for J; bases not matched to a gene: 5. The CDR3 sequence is CASSARTSGRGETQYF. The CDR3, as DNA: TGTGCCAGCAGCGCCCGGACTAGCGGGAGGGGAGAGACCCAGTACTTC.

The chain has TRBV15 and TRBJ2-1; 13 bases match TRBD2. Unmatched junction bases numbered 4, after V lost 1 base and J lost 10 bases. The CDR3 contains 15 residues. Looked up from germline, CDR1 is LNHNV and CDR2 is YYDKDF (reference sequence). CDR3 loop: CATSRGTSGSKEQFF. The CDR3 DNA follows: TGTGCCACCAGCAGAGGGACTAGCGGGAGTAAAGAGCAGTTCTTC.

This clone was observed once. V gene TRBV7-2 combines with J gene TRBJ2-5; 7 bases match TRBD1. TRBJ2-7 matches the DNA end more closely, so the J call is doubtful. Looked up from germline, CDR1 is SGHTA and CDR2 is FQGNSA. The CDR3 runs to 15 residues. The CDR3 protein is CASSLEGATTYEQYF. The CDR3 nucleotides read TGTGCCAGCAGCTTAGAGGGGGCCACGACCTACGAGCAGTACTTC.

This CDR3 is CASSDRGVGIQYF. CDR3 bases: TGTGCCAGCAGCGACCGGGGAGTCGGCATTCAGTACTTC. This chain connects TRBV6-1 to TRBJ2-4; possible D gene TRBD2, 5 bases. The V end was cut by 6 bases, the J end by 9 bases, with 15 bases between. The CDR3 loop spans 13 amino acids. Germline CDR1 and CDR2: MNHNS and SASEGT.

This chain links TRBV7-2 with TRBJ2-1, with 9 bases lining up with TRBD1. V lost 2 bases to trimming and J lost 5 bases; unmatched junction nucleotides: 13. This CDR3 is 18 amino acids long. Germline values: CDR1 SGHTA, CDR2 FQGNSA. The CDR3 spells CASSLWEFPGQGDNEQFF. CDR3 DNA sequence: TGTGCCAGCAGCTTATGGGAGTTTCCGGGACAGGGTGACAATGAGCAGTTCTTC.

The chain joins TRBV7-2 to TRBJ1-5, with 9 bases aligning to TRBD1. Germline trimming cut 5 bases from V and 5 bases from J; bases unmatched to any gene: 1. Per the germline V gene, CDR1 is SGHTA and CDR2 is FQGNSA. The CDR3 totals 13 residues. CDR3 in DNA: TGTGCCAGCAGCAGGGACAGGGATCAGCCCCAGCATTTT. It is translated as CASSRDRDQPQHF.

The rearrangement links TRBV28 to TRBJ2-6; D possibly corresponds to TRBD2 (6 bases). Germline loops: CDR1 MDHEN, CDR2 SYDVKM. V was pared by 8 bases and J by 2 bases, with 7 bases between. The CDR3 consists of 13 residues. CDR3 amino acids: CASGGTGANVLTF. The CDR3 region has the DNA TGTGCCAGCGGGGGGACTGGGGCCAACGTCCTGACTTTC.

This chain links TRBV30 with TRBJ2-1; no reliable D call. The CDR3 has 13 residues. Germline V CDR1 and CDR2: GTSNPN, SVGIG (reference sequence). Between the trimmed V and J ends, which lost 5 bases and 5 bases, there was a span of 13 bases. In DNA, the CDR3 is TGTGCCTGGGGACGAGGAAAAAACAATGAGCAGTTCTTC. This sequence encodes CAWGRGKNNEQFF.

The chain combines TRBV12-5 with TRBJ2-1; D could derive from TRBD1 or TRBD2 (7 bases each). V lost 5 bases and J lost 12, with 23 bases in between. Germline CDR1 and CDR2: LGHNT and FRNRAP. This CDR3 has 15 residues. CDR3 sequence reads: CASGPGGTAGWGQFF. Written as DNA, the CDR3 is TGTGCTAGTGGTCCCGGGGGGACAGCGGGGTGGGGGCAGTTCTTC.